This T cell receptor (beta chain) was sequenced in a study of blood T cells in healthy people across ages. Drawn from each donor were roughly 9.4 milliliters of peripheral blood. Together with a sample-barcoded 5' primer, a J-beta primer mix was included in a second PCR lasting about 7 to 11 cycles. A template-switch adaptor containing 12 random nucleotides labeled each cDNA molecule. TCRdb passed the 5' RACE reads through MiXCR, listing each CDR3 protein once. In the table there are about 640,000 distinct CDR3 sequences, around 54% of which are singletons. This clonotype showed up just a few times. The target antigen is unknown. The CDR3 has 15 amino acids. Germline V gives CDR1 SGHAT, CDR2 FQDESV (reference sequence). Unmatched junction bases numbered 8, after V lost 5 bases and J lost 5 bases. Findings and limits, study-wide: Age brought a roughly linear fall in TCR beta diversity measured per million T cells.

The sequenced sample consisted of blood. The sequence was obtained from a man between 60 and 75 years old in good health. The rearrangement links TRBV11-1 to TRBJ2-1; 8 bases fit TRBD2. The CDR3 loop reads CASSPWTSTNNEQFF. The CDR3 DNA reads as TGTGCCAGCAGCCCCTGGACTAGCACGAACAATGAGCAGTTCTTC.